A single sample gave rise to the 31 T cell receptor beta chains below, sequenced in a study of cytomegalovirus exposure and HLA in healthy donors. Both 60 Vbeta primers and 13 Jbeta primers went into the PCR. The repertoire was sequenced with immunoSEQ multiplex PCR; TCRdb's copy has only in-frame clones and lacks some. The sample holds about 160,000 clones; almost 85% are singletons and the top ten take around 0.97%. The specimen was PBMCs. The receptors shown here come from a young man in good health and CMV-seronegative.

This clone was seen a handful of times. The chain combines TRBV15 with TRBJ1-4; possible D gene TRBD1, 5 bases. Trimming removed 4 bases from V and 7 bases from J, with 16 bases in between. The CDR3 consists of 15 residues. From germline, CDR1 is LNHNV and CDR2 YYDKDF (reference sequence). The CDR3 bases are TGTGCCACCAGCACAAGACAGTCCCTTCGTGAAAAACTGTTTTTT. Amino acids: CATSTRQSLREKLFF.

The chain is built from TRBV13 and TRBJ2-1; 10 bases fit TRBD1. Germline CDR1 reads PRHDT; CDR2 reads FYEKMQ (reference sequence). CDR3 length: 17 residues. V was clipped by 5 bases and J by 8 bases; unmatched bases: 15. CDR3 residues: CASSPRWGTGAGDEQFF. In DNA, the CDR3 is TGTGCCAGCAGCCCCCGATGGGGGACAGGGGCGGGTGATGAGCAGTTCTTC.

This chain links TRBV4-2 with TRBJ2-7; no clear D gene. CDR3 length: 14 residues. Germline assignment: CDR1 LGHNA and CDR2 YNFKEQ. The ends were cut back, 0 bases at V and 7 bases at J, with 13 bases in the middle. The CDR3 bases are TGTGCCAGCAGCCAAGATGTCTCTCTATGGGAGCAGTACTTC. Its translation is CASSQDVSLWEQYF.

This clone was seen once. This chain links TRBV7-9 with TRBJ2-7, with TRBD1 identical over 7 bases. Losses at the gene ends were 3 bases for V and 3 bases for J; bases not matched to a gene: 5. The CDR3 is made up of 14 amino acids. Germline V gene data show CDR1 as SEHNR and CDR2 as FQNEAQ (reference sequence). The chain's CDR3 is CASSFDRVLYEQYF. Written as DNA, the CDR3 is TGTGCCAGCAGCTTCGACAGGGTCCTCTACGAGCAGTACTTC. The full variable domain, with the rest looked up from reference TRBV7-9 and TRBJ2-7, is DTGVSQNPRHKITKRGQNVTFRCDPISEHNRLYWYRQTLGQGPEFLTYFQNEAQLEKSRLLSDRFSAERPKGSFSTLEIQRTEQGDSAMYLCASSFDRVLYEQYFGPGTRLTVT.

The rearrangement links TRBV4-3 to TRBJ2-5, with TRBD2 matching over 11 bases. The J call may be in error: the DNA end matches TRBJ2-7 better. CDR1 LGHNA and CDR2 YSLEER come from the germline V gene. This CDR3 region has 15 residues. The CDR3 sequence: CASSLRLAGYSEQYF. The DNA for the CDR3 is TGCGCCAGCAGCCTCCGACTAGCGGGATACAGCGAGCAGTACTTC.

Regarding this clone: An end of the junction differs from the germline gene, which may be a read error. The chain employs TRBV7-9 and TRBJ2-2; TRBD2 is a possible D gene (5 bases). This CDR3 contains 16 residues. Germline assignment: CDR1 SEHNR and CDR2 FQNEAQ (reference sequence). The CDR3 loop reads CSSSLGEGRRTGELFF. Here the CDR3 DNA reads TGTTCCAGCAGCTTAGGTGAGGGCCGGAGGACCGGGGAGCTGTTTTTT.

This chain uses TRBV19 with TRBJ2-3; 9 bases line up with TRBD2. Germline assignment: CDR1 LNHDA and CDR2 SQIVND (reference sequence). With 5 bases clipped from V and 4 bases from J, the junction kept 10 bases outside the gene matches. The CDR3 is 16 amino acids. The CDR3 nucleotides are TGTGCCAGTAGTCCATATCGGACTAGCGTGCCAGATACGCAGTATTTT. It yields the protein CASSPYRTSVPDTQYF.

The CDR3 loop is CAWSLTGRNQPQHF. CDR3 coding DNA: TGTGCCTGGAGCTTGACAGGCCGCAATCAGCCCCAGCATTTT. The chain employs TRBV30 and TRBJ1-5; weak D call: TRBD1 (6 bases). V dropped 3 bases and J dropped 2 bases, with 11 bases sitting between them. The germline V gene encodes CDR1 GTSNPN and CDR2 SVGIG (reference sequence). This CDR3 comprises 14 residues.

This rearrangement joins TRBV28 to TRBJ1-4; D is possibly TRBD1 (5 bases). Trimming pared 4 bases from V and 3 bases from J, leaving 18 bases between. The germline gives CDR1 MDHEN, CDR2 SYDVKM. This CDR3 is 17 amino acids long. For the CDR3, the DNA is TGTGCCAGCAGTTCATCGGGTCAAGGGGTCTCTAATGAAAAACTGTTTTTT. Its protein product is CASSSSGQGVSNEKLFF.

The chain has TRBV30 and TRBJ2-7, with TRBD2 matching 10 bases. In germline, CDR1 is GTSNPN, CDR2 SVGIG (reference sequence). Trimming cost V 8 bases and J 7 bases; bases outside gene matches: 14. The length of the CDR3 is 14 residues. CDR3 DNA: TGTGCCCAGAGCTACGCTAGCGGGAGTTGGGAGCAGTACTTC. This translates into CAQSYASGSWEQYF.

The chain has TRBV5-1 and TRBJ2-2, with D perhaps TRBD2 (5 bases). CDR3 length equals 14 residues. V was pared by 3 bases and J by 4 bases, with 10 bases between. Germline lookup yields CDR1 SGHRS and CDR2 YFSETQ. For the CDR3, the DNA is TGCGCCAGCAGCTGGACTCAAATCACCGGGGAGCTGTTTTTT. This encodes CASSWTQITGELFF.

The chain carries TRBV7-9 and TRBJ2-5; TRBD1 agrees at 9 bases. The DNA end lines up better with TRBJ2-7; the J call may be wrong. The CDR3 has 15 residues. Germline-derived CDR1 and CDR2 are SEHNR and FQNEAQ (reference sequence). The CDR3 is CASSLGRDRENEQYF. Here the CDR3 DNA reads TGTGCCAGCAGCTTAGGAAGGGACAGGGAAAACGAGCAGTACTTC.

This clone occurred a few times. The chain couples TRBV2 to TRBJ1-1; possible D gene TRBD1, 6 bases. Germline V gene sequence: CDR1 SNHLY, CDR2 FYNNEI. The CDR3 extends over 13 amino acids. The ends were cut back, 10 bases at V and 5 bases at J, with 17 bases in the middle. CDR3 nucleotide sequence: TGTGCCATCGGTACAGGGTCGCGGACTGAAGCTTTCTTT. This gives the protein CAIGTGSRTEAFF.

This clone came up a few times. The rearrangement links TRBV20-1 to TRBJ2-5; 7 nucleotides match TRBD1. Trimming cost V 6 bases and J 11 bases; bases outside gene matches: 9. Germline CDR1 reads DFQATT; CDR2 reads SNEGSKA (reference sequence). The CDR3 is made up of 11 amino acids. Written as DNA, the CDR3 is TGCAGTGCCCAAACAGGGGAACGGCAGTACTTC. Translating gives CSAQTGERQYF.

DNA of the CDR3: TGTGCCAGCAGTTACTCTTTTGGGACTAGCGGGGCCGAGCAGTACTTC. Amino acids: CASSYSFGTSGAEQYF. The rearrangement links TRBV6-5 to TRBJ2-7; 13 nucleotides agree with TRBD2. The V gene end was trimmed by 0 bases and the J gene end by 6 bases; junction bases not matched to a gene: 5. The germline V gene has CDR1 MNHEY and CDR2 SVGAGI. The CDR3 length is 16 residues.

This chain joins TRBV15 and TRBJ1-2, with 7 bases fitting TRBD1. This CDR3 has 15 residues. The germline V gene has CDR1 LNHNV and CDR2 YYDKDF (reference sequence). Trimming took 10 bases from V and 2 from J; bases not matched to a gene: 13. CDR3 in amino acids: CAIRQGAGLNYGYTF. CDR3 coding DNA: TGTGCCATTCGACAGGGTGCTGGGCTAAACTATGGCTACACCTTC.

The chain has TRBV7-8 and TRBJ2-7; 9 bases map to TRBD2. This CDR3 has 16 amino acids. The J segment lost 3 bases and the V segment lost 4 bases, leaving 10 bases of the junction unmatched. The germline V gene has CDR1 SGHVS and CDR2 FQNEAQ. The DNA of the CDR3 is TGTGCCAGCAGCTCTACGGAGACTAGCGGTATCTACGAGCAGTACTTC. Amino acids: CASSSTETSGIYEQYF.

The chain employs TRBV29-1 and TRBJ1-1, with 7 bases aligning to TRBD1. This CDR3 has 12 amino acids. Germline V gene sequence: CDR1 SQVTM, CDR2 ANQGSEA. Losses at the gene ends were 7 bases for V and 1 base for J; bases not matched to a gene: 3. CDR3 in DNA: TGCAGCGGTCGGACAGGGAACACTGAAGCTTTCTTT. Protein sequence: CSGRTGNTEAFF.

This clone was seen a handful of times. V usage is TRBV6-4 and J usage is TRBJ2-2, with 7 bases identical to TRBD2. This CDR3 contains 14 residues. Germline values: CDR1 MRHNA, CDR2 SNTAGT. Trimming removed 5 bases from V and 3 bases from J; junction bases left unmatched: 3. The CDR3 coding sequence is TGTGCCAGCAGTAGCGGGGACCACACCGGGGAGCTGTTTTTT. This gives the protein CASSSGDHTGELFF.

The chain uses TRBV11-1 and TRBJ2-3; tentatively, D is TRBD2 (6 bases). Germline CDR1 SGHAT, CDR2 FQDESV (reference sequence). The V gene lost 0 bases and the J gene lost 5 bases, with 6 bases spanning the gap. The CDR3 is 13 amino acids. In nucleotides, the CDR3 is TGTGCCAGCAGCTTAGCGCGGGAAGATACGCAGTATTTT. Protein product: CASSLAREDTQYF.

The chain links TRBV29-1 to TRBJ2-2, with TRBD2 matching over 11 bases. V lost 5 bases, J lost 4 bases, and 12 bases stayed unmatched. The CDR3 consists of 17 residues. Germline V gene data show CDR1 as SQVTM and CDR2 as ANQGSEA. Here the CDR3 DNA reads TGCAGCGTTCCCTCGGTACTAGCGGGAGTCGGCACCGGGGAGCTGTTTTTT. Translated, it gives CSVPSVLAGVGTGELFF.

The DNA for the CDR3 is TGCGCCAGCAGCTCGTCGACTAGCGTGGGCACAGATACGCAGTATTTT. Amino acid sequence: CASSSSTSVGTDTQYF. The V call is TRBV5-1, the J call TRBJ2-3, with 8 positions matching TRBD2. The germline gives CDR1 SGHRS, CDR2 YFSETQ. V trimming: 3 bases; J trimming: 1 base; junction bases outside the gene matches: 7. This CDR3 spans 16 amino acids.

The genes are TRBV18 and TRBJ1-1, with 7 nucleotides matching TRBD1. The V segment lost 1 base and the J segment 5 bases; nucleotides outside the gene matches: 7. Germline V gene lookup returns CDR1 KGHSH and CDR2 LQKENI. CDR3 length equals 15 residues. CDR3 region: CASSPREGAWTEAFF. The CDR3 DNA reads as TGTGCCAGCTCACCACGAGAGGGGGCCTGGACTGAAGCTTTCTTT.

The chain uses TRBV6-1 and TRBJ1-2, with a possible D match to TRBD1 (6 bases). The ends were cut back, 4 bases at V and 4 bases at J, with 13 bases in the middle. This CDR3 region has 14 residues. Germline CDR1 is MNHNS and CDR2 is SASEGT. The CDR3 sequence is CASSALQGFYGYTF. The CDR3, as DNA: TGTGCCAGCAGTGCCCTACAGGGTTTCTATGGCTACACCTTC.

This clone occurred a few times. V gene TRBV10-3 combines with J gene TRBJ1-5; 8 positions match TRBD1. V was pared by 2 bases and J by 1 base, with 10 bases of the junction left unmatched. This CDR3 is 18 amino acids long. Germline loops: CDR1 ENHRY, CDR2 SYGVKD. The CDR3 sequence is CAISEPRDRRGSNQPQHF. The CDR3 coding sequence is TGTGCCATCAGTGAGCCCCGGGACAGGAGGGGAAGCAATCAGCCCCAGCATTTT.

The chain carries TRBV7-9 and TRBJ2-1; 7 bases line up with TRBD2. The V gene's germline CDR1 is SEHNR and CDR2 FQNEAQ (reference sequence). The CDR3 covers 12 residues. Unmatched junction bases numbered 4, after V lost 8 bases and J lost 6 bases. The CDR3 reads CASGGEANEQFF. Written as DNA, the CDR3 is TGTGCCAGCGGGGGGGAGGCCAATGAGCAGTTCTTC.

The chain uses TRBV19 and TRBJ2-2; TRBD1 agrees at 9 bases. J gave up 1 base and V 4 bases, and 4 bases lay outside the gene matches. This CDR3 spans 16 amino acids. Germline-derived CDR1 and CDR2 are LNHDA and SQIVND (reference sequence). CDR3 nucleotide sequence: TGTGCCAGTAGTACACCGGGACAGGGGAACACCGGGGAGCTGTTTTTT. Translated: CASSTPGQGNTGELFF.

DNA for the CDR3: TGTGCCAGCAGTTACGGACAGTCGACATTGACAGATACGCAGTATTTT. It encodes CASSYGQSTLTDTQYF. This chain connects TRBV6-5 to TRBJ2-3; D is perhaps TRBD1 (6 bases). The CDR3 is made up of 16 amino acids. CDR1 MNHEY and CDR2 SVGAGI come from the germline V gene. Trimming cost V 2 bases and J 3 bases, with 15 bases left between them.

The genes are TRBV11-1 and TRBJ2-7; D may match TRBD1 or TRBD2 (5 bases each). Germline V lookup: CDR1 SGHAT, CDR2 FQDESV (reference sequence). The V end was cut by 5 bases, the J end by 2 bases, with 13 bases between. The length of the CDR3 is 14 residues. The CDR3 region is CASSLGEFAYEQYF. In DNA, the CDR3 is TGTGCCAGCAGCCTAGGGGAGTTCGCCTACGAGCAGTACTTC.

This rearrangement joins TRBV7-2 to TRBJ2-3, with TRBD2 identical over 7 bases. From germline, CDR1 is SGHTA and CDR2 FQGNSA. The CDR3 has 16 residues. Trimming took 5 bases from V and 3 from J; bases not matched to a gene: 11. For the CDR3, the DNA is TGTGCCAGCAGCGTGCCTCTAGCGGCAAAAACAGATACGCAGTATTTT. Protein product: CASSVPLAAKTDTQYF.

The genes are TRBV7-9 and TRBJ2-7; D ambiguous. Germline V lookup: CDR1 SEHNR, CDR2 FQNEAQ (reference sequence). The CDR3 runs to 13 residues. The V end lost 2 bases, the J end lost 0 bases, and 5 bases lay between the germline ends. CDR3 sequence (DNA): TGTGCCAGCAGCTTATCGAGCTCCTACGAGCAGTACTTC. This codes for CASSLSSSYEQYF. Based on the CDR3 plus reference TRBV7-9 and TRBJ2-7, the full variable domain is DTGVSQNPRHKITKRGQNVTFRCDPISEHNRLYWYRQTLGQGPEFLTYFQNEAQLEKSRLLSDRFSAERPKGSFSTLEIQRTEQGDSAMYLCASSLSSSYEQYFGPGTRLTVT.